This TCR beta chain appears in the sequencing data of a study of CD8+CD57+ T cells in acquired aplastic anemia. At the level of the study: Quantities of DNA derived from sorted CD4+ and CD8+ cells averaged approximately 3 ug. General observations from the study: Patients and controls shared over 25 CD8+ CDR3 sequences. Patients were compared with controls for CD8+ Simpson's diversity, and no significant difference emerged.

Genomic DNA, the template, was used for profiling of the TCR beta VDJ and CDR3. TCRdb fed the reads into MiXCR, producing one record per CDR3 protein. The table records around 430,000 distinct CDR3 sequences, roughly a third of them present only once. Per the germline V gene, CDR1 is SNHLY and CDR2 is FYNNEI. The CDR3 has 14 amino acids. Trimming removed 6 bases from V and 8 bases from J, with 17 bases in between. Notes on this clonotype: No antigen is known for it.

Patients chosen for sequencing had CD8+CD57+ cells that had expanded, as shown by flow cytometry. The study sampled blood from patients who had received no therapy. The chain uses TRBV2 and TRBJ2-1, with a weak D call TRBD1 (6 bases). Sequenced: sorted CD4+, CD8+, or CD8+CD57+ T cells (not recorded which) from PBMCs. This TCR came from a human donor with aplastic anemia. CDR3 DNA sequence: TGTGCCAGCAGCGTGGGGGCCGAAGGCCATGAGCAGTTCTTC. This codes for CASSVGAEGHEQFF.